The T cell receptor beta chain described here comes from a study of blood T cell repertoires in COVID-19 (TCRdb year 2020). At the level of the whole study: Samples covering the acute and convalescent phases of COVID-19 were provided by collaborators in the United States, Italy and Spain. The samples were drawn from the first 160 participants of the ongoing ImmuneRACE study and from 950 to 1,500 subjects provided by 6 global collaborators. The repertoires were released in a freely available public database meant as a resource for research on the immune response to SARS-CoV-2. The prospective study material was composed of cDNA or gDNA derived from T cells, B-cell-depleted T cells, or PBMCs. Deeply sampled blood TCRbeta repertoires from subjects exposed to, actively infected with, or recovered from COVID-19 were included in the dataset. Sample metadata almost always included a de-identified subject ID, COVID-19 status, age in years and sex. Where available, HLA class I and class II types were taken from metadata supplied by the sample provider and were not determined by assay-based typing. Study-level results and caveats: The quantity of clinical and demographic metadata differed by source and by participant and was supplied without curation.

Collaborating institutions collected whole blood in K2EDTA tubes following their own protocols. For TCRbeta analysis, collaborators shipped samples in one of three forms: frozen whole blood, isolated PBMCs, or DNA extracted from either of those sample types. TCRbeta CDR3 regions were amplified from genomic DNA by means of the immunoSEQ Assay, a bias-controlled multiplex PCR. The published analysis was carried out like this. The number of nucleated cells in each sample was estimated from the amplification of reference gene primers within the assay. To quantify the absolute abundance of each unique TCRbeta CDR3 rearrangement, sequence reads were collapsed and filtered. Productive Simpson clonality was computed per sample as the square root of Simpson's diversity index over productive rearrangements. TCRdb took this table from immuneACCESS and kept in-frame rearrangements with V and J called. Such tables lack part of the clones; where checked against another copy, unresolved V genes explain under half of the gap, and the rest is unexplained. V, J and clone size were drawn from that table, and D and trimming were deduced from the DNA. The sample table lists a few hundred thousand clones, around nine tenths of them with a count of one. Clones ranked in the top ten supply around 2.7% of the sample.

To note about this clone: It has no known antigen specificity. Per-base qualities were not stored, and no clone one base away is much larger.

CDR1 and CDR2 (SGHVS, FQNEAQ) derive from the germline V gene. V gives up 5 bases and J gives up 6 bases, and the segment between their germline ends measures 11 bases. The CDR3, cysteine through phenylalanine, is 12 amino acids long. Only CDR3 DNA remains: 36 bases, in frame from the first base. The chain couples TRBV7-8 to TRBJ2-7; the D gene is perhaps TRBD1, from 6 matching bases. The sequence came from a man aged 55 to 70 with acute or convalescent COVID-19. Sequenced input: peripheral blood. The bases read TGTGCCAGCAGCCTTACAGGGTCCGAGCAGTACTTC. Translated, this gives CASSLTGSEQYF.